A selection of T cell receptor beta chains follows, all from one sample in a study of beta chain features in type 1 diabetes. The table came from immunoSEQ multiplex PCR; TCRdb's copy has only in-frame clones and leaves some out. The sample shows about 900,000 clones, 17% of them seen only once. Sequencing was done on a sample of naive CD4+ T cells from blood. These receptors came from a woman aged 18-29 years in good health. The CDR3 runs from the conserved cysteine through the conserved F or W. D genes are given only for firm matches. Clone size is not always given. Where it is, it says once, few, many or a class for expanded clones.

CDR3 DNA: TGTGCCAGTAGTAAAGTTTGGGACAGGGGGGTTCACAATGAGCAGTTCTTC
CDR3 protein: CASSKVWDRGVHNEQFF
D gene: TRBD1
clone size: .
V gene: TRBV19
J gene: TRBJ2-1

CDR3 DNA: TGTGCCAGCAGTGGAGGACCTTATCTGGCCCAGCATTTT
CDR3 protein: CASSGGPYLAQHF
D gene: .
clone size: .
V gene: TRBV2
J gene: TRBJ1-5

CDR3 DNA: TGCGCCAGCAGCCAACCGCTAGCAAAGGGCGGGGAGCTGTTTTTT
CDR3 protein: CASSQPLAKGGELFF
D gene: .
clone size: few
V gene: TRBV4-1
J gene: TRBJ2-2

CDR3 DNA: TGTGCCAGCAGACTATCGTGGAACCATTTCTTC
CDR3 protein: CASRLSWNHFF
D gene: .
clone size: few
V gene: TRBV2
J gene: TRBJ2-1

CDR3 DNA: TGTGCCAGCAGCAGAGACAATCAAGAGACCCAGTACTTC
CDR3 protein: CASSRDNQETQYF
D gene: .
clone size: .
V gene: TRBV7-2
J gene: TRBJ2-5

CDR3 DNA: TGTGCCAGCAGCCCCGCGGGACTAGCGGGGTCAGACGAACAGTACTTC
CDR3 protein: CASSPAGLAGSDEQYF
D gene: TRBD2
clone size: .
V gene: TRBV7-9
J gene: TRBJ2-7

CDR3 DNA: TGTGCCATTTTCGCCAGCTCCTACAATGAGCAGTTCTTC
CDR3 protein: CAIFASSYNEQFF
D gene: .
clone size: .
V gene: TRBV10-3
J gene: TRBJ2-1

CDR3 DNA: TGCGCCAGCAGCTTGGCGGGAGATGGGACCGGGGAGCTGTTTTTT
CDR3 protein: CASSLAGDGTGELFF
D gene: .
clone size: .
V gene: TRBV5-1
J gene: TRBJ2-2

CDR3 DNA: TGTGCCAGCAGCTTGGGGACAGGGGGCTCTTTTACGGAGACCCAGTACTTC
CDR3 protein: CASSLGTGGSFTETQYF
D gene: TRBD1
clone size: .
V gene: TRBV5-5
J gene: TRBJ2-5

CDR3 DNA: TGTGCCAGCAGTTTATACGGGACCCTCACCGGGGAGCTGTTTTTT
CDR3 protein: CASSLYGTLTGELFF
D gene: .
clone size: .
V gene: TRBV28
J gene: TRBJ2-2

CDR3 DNA: TGTGCCAGCAGCGGACAAGGCACAGATACGCAGTATTTT
CDR3 protein: CASSGQGTDTQYF
D gene: .
clone size: .
V gene: TRBV6-4
J gene: TRBJ2-3

CDR3 DNA: TGTGCCAGCAGTATTCGACGGGCAGATACGCAGTATTTT
CDR3 protein: CASSIRRADTQYF
D gene: .
clone size: .
V gene: TRBV7-2
J gene: TRBJ2-3

CDR3 DNA: TGCGCCAGCAGCCAAGATGTGGCAGGCACCGGGGAGCTGTTTTTT
CDR3 protein: CASSQDVAGTGELFF
D gene: .
clone size: few
V gene: TRBV4-3
J gene: TRBJ2-2

CDR3 DNA: TGTGCCAGTAGAATCGCAGGGAGGTATAGCTATGGCTACACCTTC
CDR3 protein: CASRIAGRYSYGYTF
D gene: .
clone size: .
V gene: TRBV19
J gene: TRBJ1-2

CDR3 DNA: TGTGCCAGCAGCGTAGTTTTTGAGACTAGCGGCATAAATGAGCAGTTCTTC
CDR3 protein: CASSVVFETSGINEQFF
D gene: TRBD2
clone size: .
V gene: TRBV9
J gene: TRBJ2-1

CDR3 DNA: TGTGCCAGCAGTTCCCTAGCGGGAGCCCGTGAGACCCAGTACTTC
CDR3 protein: CASSSLAGARETQYF
D gene: TRBD2
clone size: once
V gene: TRBV28
J gene: TRBJ2-5

CDR3 DNA: TGCGCCAGCAGCTCCCAAGCAACCCAGTACTTC
CDR3 protein: CASSSQATQYF
D gene: .
clone size: .
V gene: TRBV5-1
J gene: TRBJ2-5

CDR3 DNA: TGTGCCAGCAGCTTAGGTAGAGGGGGCACAGATACGCAGTATTTT
CDR3 protein: CASSLGRGGTDTQYF
D gene: .
clone size: .
V gene: TRBV7-9
J gene: TRBJ2-3

CDR3 DNA: TGCGCCAGCAGTGTAACGGAGGGTTTGCGTGAGCAGTACTTC
CDR3 protein: CASSVTEGLREQYF
D gene: .
clone size: .
V gene: TRBV5-1
J gene: TRBJ2-7

CDR3 DNA: TGCGCCAGCAGCCAAGATTGGTCCTACGAGCAGTACTTC
CDR3 protein: CASSQDWSYEQYF
D gene: .
clone size: .
V gene: TRBV4-1
J gene: TRBJ2-7

CDR3 DNA: TGTGCCAGCAGCTTAGTGGCGGGGGGGCGCAATGAGCAGTTCTTC
CDR3 protein: CASSLVAGGRNEQFF
D gene: TRBD2
clone size: .
V gene: TRBV7-9
J gene: TRBJ2-1

CDR3 DNA: TGCGCCAGCAGCCGGAAAAATTCTGAAGCTTTCTTT
CDR3 protein: CASSRKNSEAFF
D gene: .
clone size: few
V gene: TRBV5-1
J gene: TRBJ1-1

CDR3 DNA: TGTGCCAGCAGTGGAACTAGCGGGAGTTTAAATGAGCAGTTCTTC
CDR3 protein: CASSGTSGSLNEQFF
D gene: TRBD2
clone size: few
V gene: TRBV27
J gene: TRBJ2-1

CDR3 DNA: TGTGCCAGCAGACCCCCCCCAAAGACTGGTAGCAATCAGCCCCAGCATTTT
CDR3 protein: CASRPPPKTGSNQPQHF
D gene: .
clone size: .
V gene: TRBV28
J gene: TRBJ1-5

CDR3 DNA: TGTGCCAGCAGCTGGTCCCGGGGCTACACCTTC
CDR3 protein: CASSWSRGYTF
D gene: .
clone size: many
V gene: TRBV13
J gene: TRBJ1-2

CDR3 DNA: TGTGCCAGCAGCCCACGGACAGCCTACGAGCAGTACTTC
CDR3 protein: CASSPRTAYEQYF
D gene: .
clone size: .
V gene: TRBV7-8
J gene: TRBJ2-7

CDR3 DNA: TGCGCCAGCAGCTTGGTTCCGAGCGGAGATACGCAGTATTTT
CDR3 protein: CASSLVPSGDTQYF
D gene: .
clone size: few
V gene: TRBV5-1
J gene: TRBJ2-3

CDR3 DNA: TGTGCCTGGAAATACAGGGAAGAGACCCAGTACTTC
CDR3 protein: CAWKYREETQYF
D gene: .
clone size: .
V gene: TRBV30
J gene: TRBJ2-5

CDR3 DNA: TGTGCCAGCAGCTTTACGGGACTAGCGGGATTGTTCTTC
CDR3 protein: CASSFTGLAGLFF
D gene: TRBD2
clone size: few
V gene: TRBV7-2
J gene: TRBJ2-1

CDR3 DNA: TGTGCCAGCAGTTCCCGGGACCATCGAGCTTTCTTT
CDR3 protein: CASSSRDHRAFF
D gene: .
clone size: few
V gene: TRBV6-5
J gene: TRBJ1-1

CDR3 DNA: TGTGCCAGTAGTATCAAGTTGGCAGAGAGCTTGGCTTTCTTT
CDR3 protein: CASSIKLAESLAFF
D gene: .
clone size: .
V gene: TRBV19
J gene: TRBJ1-1

CDR3 DNA: TGTGCCAGCAGTGATATACTAGCTCTACTCAATGAGCAGTTCTTC
CDR3 protein: CASSDILALLNEQFF
D gene: .
clone size: few
V gene: TRBV2
J gene: TRBJ2-1

CDR3 DNA: TGTGCCAGCAGCTCCTTTGGGACAGGGGGTGGTGAAAAACTGTTTTTT
CDR3 protein: CASSSFGTGGGEKLFF
D gene: TRBD1
clone size: few
V gene: TRBV28
J gene: TRBJ1-4

CDR3 DNA: TGTGCCAGCAGAAAGTCTAGCGGGAACGAGCAGTACTTC
CDR3 protein: CASRKSSGNEQYF
D gene: TRBD2
clone size: few
V gene: TRBV6-5
J gene: TRBJ2-7

CDR3 DNA: TGTGCCAGCAGCACAGCCGGGCAGTGGGCTGAAGCTTTCTTT
CDR3 protein: CASSTAGQWAEAFF
D gene: .
clone size: .
V gene: TRBV28
J gene: TRBJ1-1

CDR3 DNA: TGTGCCAGTAGTATGGTTATTCGGAACTCACCAGGAGGCTACACCTTC
CDR3 protein: CASSMVIRNSPGGYTF
D gene: .
clone size: few
V gene: TRBV19
J gene: TRBJ1-2

CDR3 DNA: TGTGCCAGCAGCTTAGGTGGCAGTGAAAATGAAAAACTGTTTTTT
CDR3 protein: CASSLGGSENEKLFF
D gene: .
clone size: .
V gene: TRBV7-9
J gene: TRBJ1-4

CDR3 DNA: TGTGCCAGCAGCTTAGGGGGCGGGACATCACAGGGCTACACCTTC
CDR3 protein: CASSLGGGTSQGYTF
D gene: .
clone size: few
V gene: TRBV7-2
J gene: TRBJ1-2

CDR3 DNA: TGCGCCAGCAGCGTCGAATCTAGCACAGATACGCAGTATTTT
CDR3 protein: CASSVESSTDTQYF
D gene: .
clone size: .
V gene: TRBV5-1
J gene: TRBJ2-3